This section outlines one T cell receptor beta chain sequence together with its context. These data originate in a study of cytomegalovirus exposure and HLA in healthy donors. The PCR employed 60 Vbeta primers together with 13 Jbeta primers. The assay was immunoSEQ multiplex PCR, and TCRdb's table has in-frame clones only and misses some. The sample contains about 180,000 clones, approximately 80% of which appear only once. This CDR3 has 13 amino acids. Per germline, CDR1 SEHNR and CDR2 FQNEAQ (reference sequence). The V end lost 3 bases, the J end lost 7 bases, and 13 bases lay between the germline ends. Nominally healthy donors provided the samples, though records likely missed some immune exposures.

The chain has TRBV7-9 and TRBJ2-7; TRBD2 is a possible D gene (5 bases). The receptor was isolated from a girl between 5 and 17 years old in good health and CMV-seropositive. The material sequenced was PBMCs. The CDR3 sequence is CASSFTTPGEQYF. DNA of the CDR3: TGTGCCAGCAGCTTCACAACGCCGGGGGAGCAGTACTTC.